The 24 T cell receptor beta chains below come from one sample, sequenced in a study of shared clonotypes between healthy human individuals. The table came from immunoSEQ multiplex PCR; TCRdb's copy has only in-frame clones and leaves some out. This table has over 1.5 million clones, roughly 98% appearing once. The sample was naive CD4+ T cells sorted from blood. The sample's subset: CD45RA+ positively selected. These receptors were collected from a man younger than 40 in good health.

This sequence joins TRBV6-1 and TRBJ2-1; tentative D call: TRBD1 (5 bases). The germline V and J ends were trimmed by 5 bases and 0 bases, with 11 bases remaining between them. Germline CDR1 reads MNHNS; CDR2 reads SASEGT. The CDR3 length is 15 residues. The CDR3, as DNA: TGTGCCAGCAGTCGACAGACCTCCTCCTACAATGAGCAGTTCTTC. Translated, it gives CASSRQTSSYNEQFF.

The DNA of the CDR3 is TGCAGCGTTGATGGGCTAGCGGGGGCTTACAATGAGCAGTTCTTC. Protein sequence: CSVDGLAGAYNEQFF. The chain joins TRBV29-1 to TRBJ2-1; TRBD2 matches at 10 bases. The CDR3 totals 15 residues. The ends lost 3 bases at V and 4 bases at J; junction bases unmatched: 6. CDR1 and CDR2 (germline): SQVTM, ANQGSEA.

This clone has only one observation. This chain connects TRBV5-4 to TRBJ1-5; D remains unclear. V shed 2 bases and J shed 3 bases, with 9 bases lying between them. CDR3 length: 14 residues. CDR1 is SGHNT and CDR2 is YYREEE in the germline V gene (reference sequence). CDR3 DNA sequence: TGTGCCAGCAGCTTCAGTCCCGACAATCAGCCCCAGCATTTT. Translation: CASSFSPDNQPQHF.

The chain couples TRBV5-1 to TRBJ2-1; TRBD2 matches 9 bases. The CDR3 length is 14 residues. V was pared by 7 bases and J by 2 bases, with 4 bases of the junction left unmatched. Germline CDR1 SGHRS, CDR2 YFSETQ. CDR3 nucleotide sequence: TGCGCCAGCGGCGGGAGGGACCCCTACAATGAGCAGTTCTTC. Protein: CASGGRDPYNEQFF. Full variable domain (remainder filled in from reference TRBV5-1 and TRBJ2-1): KAGVTQTPRYLIKTRGQQVTLSCSPISGHRSVSWYQQTPGQGLQFLFEYFSETQRNKGNFPGRFSGRQFSNSRSEMNVSTLELGDSALYLCASGGRDPYNEQFFGPGTRLTVL.

This sequence joins TRBV2 and TRBJ2-1, with 10 bases matching TRBD2. The germline V gene has CDR1 SNHLY and CDR2 FYNNEI. CDR3 length: 14 residues. V shed 6 bases and J 7 bases; nucleotides not matched to a gene: 6. In DNA, the CDR3 is TGTGCCAGCAGAGTAGCGGGAGGTCGAAATGAGCAGTTCTTC. It translates to CASRVAGGRNEQFF.

This chain joins TRBV7-2 and TRBJ2-2, with 8 bases lining up with TRBD2. This CDR3 is built from 15 residues. V shed 3 bases and J 1 base; nucleotides not matched to a gene: 1. Germline CDR1 SGHTA, CDR2 FQGNSA. The CDR3 sequence: CASSFAGGNTGELFF. CDR3 coding DNA: TGTGCCAGCAGCTTCGCGGGAGGGAACACCGGGGAGCTGTTTTTT.

The chain uses TRBV5-1 and TRBJ1-2, with 10 bases identical to TRBD1. With V trimmed by 4 bases and J by 7 bases, 7 bases remained unmatched. The CDR3 is 14 amino acids. Germline CDR1 reads SGHRS; CDR2 reads YFSETQ. CDR3 protein: CASSHDRTGGGYTF. CDR3 bases: TGCGCCAGCAGCCATGATAGGACAGGGGGTGGCTACACCTTC.

The rearrangement uses TRBV2 and TRBJ1-4; unclear D gene. This CDR3 contains 13 residues. The ends were cut back, 11 bases at V and 10 bases at J, with 20 bases in the middle. CDR1 is SNHLY, CDR2 FYNNEI, per germline. The CDR3 DNA is TGTGCCGGGCTGTCACTTTTGAAGGGAAAACTGTTTTTT. It encodes CAGLSLLKGKLFF.

This sequence joins TRBV11-2 and TRBJ2-3; D is ambiguous. Looked up from germline, CDR1 is SGHAT and CDR2 is FQNNGV. This CDR3 has 15 residues. Trimming took off 1 base at V and 0 bases at J, with 8 bases between the two ends. The CDR3 region is CASSLAPLSTDTQYF. As DNA, the CDR3 is TGTGCCAGCAGCTTAGCTCCCCTAAGCACAGATACGCAGTATTTT.

The chain is built from TRBV18 and TRBJ2-1; D might be TRBD2 (5 bases). V was cut by 5 bases and J by 5 bases, with 10 bases left in between. Germline V gives CDR1 KGHSH, CDR2 LQKENI. CDR3 length: 13 residues. CDR3 coding DNA: TGTGCCAGCTCAACCACTAGGGACAATGAGCAGTTCTTC. Its translation: CASSTTRDNEQFF. Together with reference TRBV18 and TRBJ2-1, the CDR3 gives the full variable domain: NAGVMQNPRHLVRRRGQEARLRCSPMKGHSHVYWYRQLPEEGLKFMVYLQKENIIDESGMPKERFSAEFPKEGPSILRIQQVVRGDSAAYFCASSTTRDNEQFFGPGTRLTVL.

The chain has TRBV7-8 and TRBJ1-4; D is unclear. The CDR3 consists of 15 residues. Germline assignment: CDR1 SGHVS and CDR2 FQNEAQ. V was cut by 5 bases and J by 3 bases, with 13 bases left in between. This chain's CDR3 is CASSTVPGPNEKLFF. In DNA, the CDR3 is TGTGCCAGCAGCACGGTACCAGGCCCTAATGAAAAACTGTTTTTT.

The J gene is TRBJ1-1, the V gene TRBV6-5, with 7 bases matching TRBD1. Germline V gene sequence: CDR1 MNHEY, CDR2 SVGAGI. The CDR3 covers 16 residues. After removal of 0 bases from V and 6 bases from J, the junction contained 10 bases not matched to a gene. The CDR3 DNA sequence: TGTGCCAGCAGTTACTCGGGAGGGGGCACCATCGCTGAAGCTTTCTTT. It codes for CASSYSGGGTIAEAFF.

The rearrangement uses TRBV21-1 and TRBJ1-5; TRBD1, as called in the table, went unchecked against the DNA. TRBV21-1 is an annotated pseudogene. The CDR3 is 15 amino acids. The CDR3 region has the DNA TGTGCCAGCAGCAAAGAAAACAGTAGCAATCAGCCCCAGCATTTT. Translation gives CASSKENSSNQPQHF.

The chain couples TRBV10-1 to TRBJ2-7, with D tentatively TRBD2 (5 bases). The length of the CDR3 is 14 residues. Germline values: CDR1 WNHNN, CDR2 SYGVQD (reference sequence). V shed 3 bases and J shed 4 bases, with 13 bases lying between them. The CDR3 DNA reads as TGCGCCAGCAGTGACAGTCCCGGGGAATACGAGCAGTACTTC. Translation gives CASSDSPGEYEQYF.

This clone was observed a handful of times. V gene TRBV6-1 combines with J gene TRBJ1-2; D remains unclear. This CDR3 spans 13 amino acids. V lost 4 bases to trimming and J lost 4 bases, with 10 bases between them. Germline V gives CDR1 MNHNS, CDR2 SASEGT. This CDR3 is CASSAGWAYGYTF. The CDR3 DNA follows: TGTGCCAGCAGTGCGGGATGGGCCTATGGCTACACCTTC.

The genes are TRBV7-9 and TRBJ1-5; D uncertain. CDR1 is SEHNR and CDR2 is FQNEAQ in the germline V gene (reference sequence). The CDR3 covers 14 residues. Trimming removed 1 base from V and 8 bases from J, with 12 bases in between. CDR3 nucleotides: TGTGCCAGCAGCTTAGGACAAGGGAAGGAGCCCCAGCATTTT. It is translated as CASSLGQGKEPQHF.

The genes are TRBV27 and TRBJ2-2; 8 bases are a match to TRBD1. Germline V gene data show CDR1 as MNHEY and CDR2 as SMNVEV (reference sequence). Trimming took 4 bases from V and 1 from J; bases not matched to a gene: 5. The CDR3 extends over 16 amino acids. In DNA, the CDR3 is TGTGCCAGCAGTTATGGGGACAGGTGGAACACCGGGGAGCTGTTTTTT. It codes for CASSYGDRWNTGELFF.

Only one count was recorded for this clone. This sequence joins TRBV19 and TRBJ1-5; 8 nucleotides line up with TRBD1. The germline V gene has CDR1 LNHDA and CDR2 SQIVND (reference sequence). This CDR3 comprises 15 residues. Germline trimming cut 2 bases from V and 4 bases from J; bases unmatched to any gene: 4. CDR3 nucleotides: TGTGCCAGTAGTATACCTAACAGGGGGAATCAGCCCCAGCATTTT. Translating it yields CASSIPNRGNQPQHF.

The chain is built from TRBV6-1 and TRBJ2-1, with TRBD2 matching over 16 bases. CDR1 and CDR2 (germline): MNHNS, SASEGT. The trim removed 1 base at V and 5 bases at J, leaving 8 bases unmatched. This CDR3 comprises 19 residues. The CDR3 sequence: CASSEEGGLAGGWHNEQFF. CDR3 in DNA: TGTGCCAGCAGTGAAGAAGGGGGACTAGCGGGAGGGTGGCACAATGAGCAGTTCTTC.

The J gene is TRBJ1-2, the V gene TRBV28, with TRBD1 as a possible D gene (5 bases). V lost 3 bases and J 8 bases, leaving 13 bases between the germline ends. The CDR3 extends over 13 amino acids. The germline V gene has CDR1 MDHEN and CDR2 SYDVKM. As DNA, the CDR3 is TGTGCCAGCAGTTTCGCGCCCAGGGTGGGCTACACCTTC. It codes for CASSFAPRVGYTF.

This chain uses TRBV18 with TRBJ1-3; D is unresolved. CDR1 is KGHSH, CDR2 LQKENI, per germline. The CDR3 runs 16 residues. Trimming removed 0 bases at V and 0 bases at J, with 9 bases between. Here the CDR3 reads CASSPPIGYSGNTIYF. The DNA of the CDR3 is TGTGCCAGCTCACCACCGATCGGCTACTCTGGAAACACCATATATTTT.

The rearrangement joins TRBV9 to TRBJ2-7; 7 bases are shared with TRBD1. From germline, CDR1 is SGDLS and CDR2 YYNGEE. The CDR3 is 16 residues long. V dropped 0 bases and J dropped 6; count of bases not matched to a gene: 12. The CDR3 region is CASSVEGGSKAREQYF. The DNA of the CDR3 is TGTGCCAGCAGCGTAGAAGGGGGCTCTAAGGCGCGCGAGCAGTACTTC.

The V and J genes are TRBV7-2 and TRBJ1-5, with D possibly being TRBD1 (5 bases). V was pared by 2 bases and J by 5 bases, with 10 bases between. Looked up from germline, CDR1 is SGHTA and CDR2 is FQGNSA. This CDR3 is 14 amino acids long. CDR3 amino acids: CASSLRDRHQPQHF. The CDR3 DNA follows: TGTGCCAGCAGCTTAAGGGACCGACATCAGCCCCAGCATTTT.

The chain employs TRBV7-9 and TRBJ1-5, with 8 bases lining up with TRBD1. The germline CDR1 and CDR2 sequences are SEHNR and FQNEAQ (reference sequence). The V segment lost 2 bases and the J segment 0 bases; nucleotides outside the gene matches: 3. The CDR3 runs to 16 residues. The CDR3 spells CASSLQGAYSNQPQHF. Written as DNA, the CDR3 is TGTGCCAGCAGCTTACAGGGGGCTTATAGCAATCAGCCCCAGCATTTT. The full variable domain, in which reference TRBV7-9 and TRBJ1-5 provide the parts outside the CDR3, is DTGVSQNPRHKITKRGQNVTFRCDPISEHNRLYWYRQTLGQGPEFLTYFQNEAQLEKSRLLSDRFSAERPKGSFSTLEIQRTEQGDSAMYLCASSLQGAYSNQPQHFGDGTRLSIL.